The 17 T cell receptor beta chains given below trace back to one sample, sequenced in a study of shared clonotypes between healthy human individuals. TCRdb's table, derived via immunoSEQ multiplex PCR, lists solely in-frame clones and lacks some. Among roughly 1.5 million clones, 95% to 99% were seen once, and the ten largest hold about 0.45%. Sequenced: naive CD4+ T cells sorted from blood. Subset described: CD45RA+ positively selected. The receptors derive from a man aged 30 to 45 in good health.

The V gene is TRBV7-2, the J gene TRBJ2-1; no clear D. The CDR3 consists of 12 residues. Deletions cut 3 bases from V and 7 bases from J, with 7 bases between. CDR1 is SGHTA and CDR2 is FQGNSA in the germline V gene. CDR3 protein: CASSFETNEQFF. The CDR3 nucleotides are TGTGCCAGCAGCTTCGAAACTAATGAGCAGTTCTTC.

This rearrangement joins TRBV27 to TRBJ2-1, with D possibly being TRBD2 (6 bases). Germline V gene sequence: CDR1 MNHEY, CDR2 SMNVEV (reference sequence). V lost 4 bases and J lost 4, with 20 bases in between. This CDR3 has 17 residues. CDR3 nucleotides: TGTGCCAGCAGTTCCGAGGTTTCGGGAGTAGTTTACAATGAGCAGTTCTTC. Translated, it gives CASSSEVSGVVYNEQFF.

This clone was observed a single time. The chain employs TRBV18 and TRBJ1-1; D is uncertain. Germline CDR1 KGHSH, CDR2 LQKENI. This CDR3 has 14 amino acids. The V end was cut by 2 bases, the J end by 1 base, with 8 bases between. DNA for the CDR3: TGTGCCAGCTCACCATCAGACAAGAACACTGAAGCTTTCTTT. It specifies CASSPSDKNTEAFF.

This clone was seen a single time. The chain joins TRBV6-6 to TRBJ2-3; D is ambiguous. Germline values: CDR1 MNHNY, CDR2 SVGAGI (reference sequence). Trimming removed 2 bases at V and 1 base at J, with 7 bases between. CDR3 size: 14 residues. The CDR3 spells CASSYPDGTDTQYF. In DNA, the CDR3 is TGTGCCAGCAGTTACCCGGACGGCACAGATACGCAGTATTTT.

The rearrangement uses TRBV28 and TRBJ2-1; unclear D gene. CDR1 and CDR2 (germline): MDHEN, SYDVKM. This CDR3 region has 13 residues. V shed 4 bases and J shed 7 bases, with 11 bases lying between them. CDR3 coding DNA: TGTGCCAGCAGTTCCACGGGTCGTAATGAGCAGTTCTTC. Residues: CASSSTGRNEQFF.

The DNA for the CDR3 is TGTGCCAGCAGCTTAAACGGTGGGCTAGCTGTCTACGAGCAGTACTTC. Protein: CASSLNGGLAVYEQYF. V usage is TRBV7-3 and J usage is TRBJ2-7; tentative D call: TRBD2 (5 bases). The CDR3 has 16 residues. Germline CDR1 SGHTA, CDR2 FQGTGA. V was clipped by 1 base and J by 3 bases, with 16 bases between them. Combining the CDR3 with reference TRBV7-3 and TRBJ2-7 gives the whole variable domain GAGVSQTPSNKVTEKGKYVELRCDPISGHTALYWYRQSLGQGPEFLIYFQGTGAADDSGLPNDRFFAVRPEGSVSTLKIQRTERGDSAVYLCASSLNGGLAVYEQYFGPGTRLTVT.

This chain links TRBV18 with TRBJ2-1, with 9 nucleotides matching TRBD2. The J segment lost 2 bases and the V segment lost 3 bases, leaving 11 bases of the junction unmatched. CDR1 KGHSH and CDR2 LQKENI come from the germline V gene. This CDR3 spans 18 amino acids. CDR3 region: CASSPGSGRRVPYNEQFF. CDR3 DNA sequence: TGTGCCAGCTCACCTGGTAGCGGGAGAAGGGTGCCCTACAATGAGCAGTTCTTC.

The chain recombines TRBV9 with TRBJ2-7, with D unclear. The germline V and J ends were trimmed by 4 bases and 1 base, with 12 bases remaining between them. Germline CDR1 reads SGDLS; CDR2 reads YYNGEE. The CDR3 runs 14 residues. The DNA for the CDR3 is TGTGCCAGCAGCAGGGCATCAATGTCCTACGAGCAGTACTTC. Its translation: CASSRASMSYEQYF.

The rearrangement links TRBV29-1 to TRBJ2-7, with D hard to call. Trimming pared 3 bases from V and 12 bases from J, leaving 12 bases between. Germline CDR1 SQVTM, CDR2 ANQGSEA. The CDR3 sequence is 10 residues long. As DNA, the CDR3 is TGCAGCGTTGATAAGGGTATTCGGTACTTC. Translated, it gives CSVDKGIRYF.

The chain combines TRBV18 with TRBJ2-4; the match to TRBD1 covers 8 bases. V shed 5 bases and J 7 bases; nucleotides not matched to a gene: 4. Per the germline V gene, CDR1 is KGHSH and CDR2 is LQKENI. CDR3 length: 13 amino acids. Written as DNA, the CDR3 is TGTGCCAGCTCAAGGACAGGGAAGAACATTCAGTACTTC. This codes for CASSRTGKNIQYF.

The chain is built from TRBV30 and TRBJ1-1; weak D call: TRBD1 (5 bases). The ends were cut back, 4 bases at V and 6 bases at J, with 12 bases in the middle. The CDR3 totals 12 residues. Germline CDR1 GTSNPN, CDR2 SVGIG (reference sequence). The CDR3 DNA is TGTGCCTGGATAAAGGGGACCGCTGAAGCTTTCTTT. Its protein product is CAWIKGTAEAFF.

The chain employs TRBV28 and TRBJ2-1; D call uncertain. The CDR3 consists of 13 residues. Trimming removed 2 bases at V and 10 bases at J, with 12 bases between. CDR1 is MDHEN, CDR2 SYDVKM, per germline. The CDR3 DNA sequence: TGTGCCAGCAGTTTACCTGGACCGTCGGAGCAGTTCTTC. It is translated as CASSLPGPSEQFF. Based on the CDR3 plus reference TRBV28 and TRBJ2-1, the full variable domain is DVKVTQSSRYLVKRTGEKVFLECVQDMDHENMFWYRQDPGLGLRLIYFSYDVKMKEKGDIPEGYSVSREKKERFSLILESASTNQTSMYLCASSLPGPSEQFFGPGTRLTVL.

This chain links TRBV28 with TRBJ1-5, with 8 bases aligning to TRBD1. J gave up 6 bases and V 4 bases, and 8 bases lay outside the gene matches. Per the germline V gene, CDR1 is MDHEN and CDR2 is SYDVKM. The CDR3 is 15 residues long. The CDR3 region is CASSSGQGWGQPQHF. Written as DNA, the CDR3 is TGTGCCAGCAGTTCCGGACAGGGCTGGGGTCAGCCCCAGCATTTT.

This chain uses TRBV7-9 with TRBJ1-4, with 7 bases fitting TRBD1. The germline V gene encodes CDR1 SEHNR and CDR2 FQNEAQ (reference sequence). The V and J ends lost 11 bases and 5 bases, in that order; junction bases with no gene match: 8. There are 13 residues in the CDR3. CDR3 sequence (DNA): TGTGCCGGAGGGGGCAGGTCCAATGAAAAACTGTTTTTT. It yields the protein CAGGGRSNEKLFF.

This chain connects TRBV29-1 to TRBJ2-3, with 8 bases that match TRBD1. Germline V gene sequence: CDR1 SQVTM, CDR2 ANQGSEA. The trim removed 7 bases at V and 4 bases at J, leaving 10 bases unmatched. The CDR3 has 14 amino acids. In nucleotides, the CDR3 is TGCAGCGCCCTCGACAGGGGTAGTGCAGATACGCAGTATTTT. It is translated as CSALDRGSADTQYF.

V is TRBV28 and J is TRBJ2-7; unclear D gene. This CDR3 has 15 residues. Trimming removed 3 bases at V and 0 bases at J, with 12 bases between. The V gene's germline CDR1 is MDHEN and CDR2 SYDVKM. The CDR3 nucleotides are TGTGCCAGCAGTTTGACCGACCCTACCTCCTACGAGCAGTACTTC. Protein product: CASSLTDPTSYEQYF.

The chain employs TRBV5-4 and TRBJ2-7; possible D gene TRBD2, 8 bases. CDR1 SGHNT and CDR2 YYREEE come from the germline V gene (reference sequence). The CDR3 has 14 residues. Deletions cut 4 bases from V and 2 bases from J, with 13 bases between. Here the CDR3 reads CASSAGGQTYEQYF. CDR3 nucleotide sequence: TGTGCCAGCAGCGCGGGGGGACAGACCTACGAGCAGTACTTC.